This T cell receptor beta chain was sequenced for a study of identical twins. Whole-study results and caveats: Memory repertoires showed no such pattern, whereas abundant cord blood beta clonotypes carried fewer insertions.

Each CDR3 protein is one row after TCRdb ran MiXCR on the 5' RACE reads. The sample carries 200,000 to 250,000 distinct CDR3 sequences, approximately 7.1% recorded once. V gave up 6 bases and J gave up 2 bases, with 8 bases separating them. Germline-derived CDR1 and CDR2 are SEHNR and FQNEAQ (reference sequence). The CDR3 extends over 12 amino acids. This clonotype came up a few times. Its antigen is undetermined. The same data also went into a second study, on T cells expressing NK-cell markers.

Sequencing used CD8+ T cells sorted from blood. The rearrangement uses TRBV7-9 and TRBJ2-7; D gene unclear. The receptor was derived from a woman aged 18-29 years in good health. CDR3 in amino acids: CASSTPPYEQYF. The CDR3 region has the DNA TGTGCCAGCAGTACACCCCCCTACGAGCAGTACTTC.